This is a list of T cell receptor beta chains from one sample in a study of blood T cells in healthy people across ages. TCRdb analysed the 5' RACE reads with MiXCR anew, one entry per CDR3 protein. The data hold roughly 800,000 distinct CDR3 sequences, with about 55% observed a single time. Sequenced input: blood. These receptors were collected from a man aged 80 or over in good health. Both conserved end residues are part of each CDR3. The D gene is left open where the match is weak. Clone size is stated in some rows and not others, as once, few, many or a class when expanded.

cdr3_nt cdr3_aa clone_size d_call v_call cdr3_length j_call
TGTGCCAGCAGTTTATCGAGGGGAGAAAGCTATGGCTACACCTTC CASSLSRGESYGYTF few NA TRBV27 15 TRBJ1-2
TGTGCCAGCAGCCAAGAGGGCTATCCCACTGAAGCTTTCTTT CASSQEGYPTEAFF NA NA TRBV3-1 14 TRBJ1-1
TGCAGTGCCGGGGGTCTAGCGGGAGAGACCCAGTACTTC CSAGGLAGETQYF NA TRBD2 TRBV20-1 13 TRBJ2-5
TGTGCCAGCAGCGCTTACTGGGGGGCGTACACCTTC CASSAYWGAYTF NA NA TRBV7-9 12 TRBJ1-2
TGTGCCAGCAGACGCGCGGCTAGCGGACCCTACGAGCAGTACTTC CASRRAASGPYEQYF few TRBD2 TRBV6-5 15 TRBJ2-7
TGTGCTAGTGGTTCCCTAAGCGGGGAGCAGTTCTTC CASGSLSGEQFF NA NA TRBV12-5 12 TRBJ2-1
TGCAGCGTCGGGGGGGCTGGCGAGCAGTACTTC CSVGGAGEQYF few TRBD2 TRBV29-1 11 TRBJ2-7
TGTGCCAGCAGCCCCCGGGGGGGTTTGACCTACGAGCAGTACTTC CASSPRGGLTYEQYF few TRBD2 TRBV3-1 15 TRBJ2-7
TGTGCCAGCAGGATTAGCGGGAGAGGAGAGACCCAGTACTTC CASRISGRGETQYF NA TRBD2 TRBV2 14 TRBJ2-5
NA CASSKKGVVAGGTYEQYF NA NA TRBV21-1 18 TRBJ2-7
TGTGCCAGCGCTACTACAGGGGGCTCCTACAATGAGCAGTACTTC CASATTGGSYNEQYF few TRBD1 TRBV6-5 15 TRBJ2-7
TGTGCCAGCAGCTTAGCTGCTATAGGGGGAGGCTCCTACAAGCAGTACTTC CASSLAAIGGGSYKQYF NA NA TRBV7-2 17 TRBJ2-7
TGCGCCAGCAGCCGGCGGGAGGGCAATGAGCAGTTCTTC CASSRREGNEQFF few TRBD2 TRBV4-1 13 TRBJ2-1
TGTGCCAGCAGTGGGCCAGGGGTTAGCACAGATACGCAGTATTTT CASSGPGVSTDTQYF NA NA TRBV2 15 TRBJ2-3
TGTGCCAGCAGCGAGGACAGGGGTAAAAACGAGCAGTACTTC CASSEDRGKNEQYF many TRBD1 TRBV14 14 TRBJ2-7
TGCGCCAGCAGCCAACTCCCGGGACAGTATGGAAAACTGTTTTTT CASSQLPGQYGKLFF NA TRBD1 TRBV4-1 15 TRBJ1-4
TGTGCCAGCCGGTCTAATACCGGGGCCAACGTCCTGACTTTC CASRSNTGANVLTF few NA TRBV6-5 14 TRBJ2-6
TGTGCCAGCAGCCCGCGGGCAGGGCAGGGTATAGAGCAGTACTTC CASSPRAGQGIEQYF NA NA TRBV7-6 15 TRBJ2-7